This T cell receptor beta chain was documented in a study of blood T cell repertoires in COVID-19. Study overall: Collection of acute and convalescent COVID-19 samples took place in the United States, Italy and Spain. Sources were T cells, B-cell-depleted T cells, or PBMCs; the material itself was cDNA or gDNA.

In the original analysis: Researchers report that nucleated cell counts were estimated from reference gene primer amplification. Libraries were prepared by immunoSEQ multiplex PCR; TCRdb keeps only in-frame clonotypes and omits some of them. D and trimming come from the DNA, and the V and J calls and clone size come from that table. The sample consists of around 110,000 clones, around 78% of them appearing once. Germline assignment: CDR1 MNHEY and CDR2 SVGAGI. V trimming: 1 base; J trimming: 8 bases; junction bases outside the gene matches: 7. The CDR3 length is 16 residues. The clonotype comes from a man in his thirties or forties with acute or convalescent COVID-19. Sequenced sample: peripheral blood. This chain uses TRBV6-5 with TRBJ2-1; 11 bases line up with TRBD2. This chain's CDR3 is CASSYWIAGGPDEQFF. The CDR3, as DNA: TGTGCCAGCAGTTACTGGATAGCGGGAGGGCCGGATGAGCAGTTCTTC.